A selection of T cell receptor beta chains follows, all from one sample in a study of blood T cell repertoires in COVID-19. TCRdb keeps only in-frame clones here, not all; method: immunoSEQ multiplex PCR. Of about 90,000 clones listed, 75% to 90% are singletons. What was sequenced was peripheral blood. These receptors came from a male donor with acute or convalescent COVID-19. Both conserved end residues are part of each CDR3. The D gene is left open where the match is weak. Some rows mark clone size as missing; the rest say once, few, many or name a class of expanded clone.

D,length,V,size,J,CDR3,DNA
TRBD1,16,TRBV3-1/TRBV3-2,NA,TRBJ2-3,CASSRINRGRADTQYF,TGTGCCAGCAGCCGAATTAACAGGGGGCGCGCAGATACGCAGTATTTT
NA,14,TRBV5-4,few,TRBJ1-1,CASSYVDRNTEAFF,TGTGCCAGCAGCTATGTGGACAGGAACACTGAAGCTTTCTTT
TRBD1,15,TRBV6-4,once,TRBJ1-1,CASRGGTGANTEAFF,TGTGCCAGCAGGGGCGGGACAGGCGCGAACACTGAAGCTTTCTTT
NA,14,TRBV10-3,NA,TRBJ2-1,CAISFLATYNEQFF,TGTGCCATCAGTTTCCTAGCGACCTACAATGAGCAGTTCTTC
NA,13,TRBV29-1,NA,TRBJ2-5,CSVRSTASETQYF,TGCAGCGTCCGCTCGACAGCCAGCGAGACCCAGTACTTC
TRBD1,16,TRBV7-9,NA,TRBJ1-4,CASSLSAGGRVEKLFF,TGTGCCAGCAGCTTATCCGCAGGGGGAAGGGTTGAAAAACTGTTTTTT
NA,15,TRBV11-2,NA,TRBJ2-2,CASSLEGQHTGELFF,TGTGCCAGCAGCTTAGAAGGACAGCACACCGGGGAGCTGTTTTTT
NA,12,TRBV29-1,NA,TRBJ1-2,CSVVILRYGYTF,TGCAGCGTTGTCATCCTTAGATATGGCTACACCTTC
TRBD1,15,TRBV5-8,NA,TRBJ2-7,CASSFAGTGAYEQYF,TGTGCCAGCAGCTTTGCCGGGACAGGGGCCTACGAGCAGTACTTC
NA,16,TRBV14,NA,TRBJ2-2,CASSQARVANTGELFF,TGTGCCAGCAGCCAAGCCCGTGTCGCGAACACCGGGGAGCTGTTTTTT
NA,14,TRBV5-1,NA,TRBJ2-3,CASSLASVEDTQYF,TGCGCCAGCAGCTTGGCCTCGGTCGAGGATACGCAGTATTTT
NA,12,TRBV12-3/TRBV12-4,NA,TRBJ1-6,CAGSSSLSPLHF,TGTGCCGGCAGTTCCAGTCTCTCACCCCTCCACTTT
NA,15,TRBV6-4,NA,TRBJ1-6,CASSLEGNYNSPLHF,TGTGCCAGCAGCCTGGAGGGAAACTATAATTCACCCCTCCACTTT
NA,14,TRBV6-5,few,TRBJ1-1,CASNPQGPNTEAFF,TGTGCCAGCAATCCACAGGGTCCGAACACTGAAGCTTTCTTT
NA,13,TRBV6-1,NA,TRBJ1-5,CASSEGYNQPQHF,TGTGCCAGCAGTGAAGGCTACAATCAGCCCCAGCATTTT
TRBD1,12,TRBV7-9,NA,TRBJ2-7,CAGSLADREKYF,TGTGCCGGCAGCTTGGCGGACAGGGAAAAATACTTC
NA,13,TRBV7-9,NA,TRBJ1-3,CASRLVSGNTIYF,TGTGCCAGCAGACTAGTCTCTGGAAACACCATATATTTT
TRBD1,12,TRBV28,NA,TRBJ2-5,CASGTGKETQYF,TGTGCCAGCGGGACAGGGAAAGAGACCCAGTACTTC
NA,14,TRBV7-9,NA,TRBJ2-7,CASSLDSNSYEQYF,TGTGCCAGCAGCTTAGACAGCAATTCCTACGAGCAGTACTTC
TRBD1,18,TRBV7-6,few,TRBJ2-1,CASSSLNPGGVSYNEQFF,TGTGCCAGCAGCTCCCTTAATCCAGGGGGAGTGTCCTACAATGAGCAGTTCTTC
NA,11,TRBV6-2/TRBV6-3,NA,TRBJ1-2,CASSLQGGYTF,TGTGCCAGCAGTCTACAGGGTGGCTACACCTTC
NA,14,TRBV7-9,NA,TRBJ2-3,CASSLSGSTDTQYF,TGTGCCAGCAGCTTAAGCGGTAGCACAGATACGCAGTATTTT
NA,15,TRBV2,NA,TRBJ2-5,CASSETGSGQETQYF,TGTGCCAGCAGTGAAACAGGGAGCGGCCAAGAGACCCAGTACTTC
NA,13,TRBV5-1,NA,TRBJ2-1,CASSLARYNEQFF,TGCGCCAGCAGCTTGGCTAGGTACAATGAGCAGTTCTTC
NA,19,TRBV3-1/TRBV3-2,once,TRBJ1-4,CASKPLKPGGHATNEKLFF,TGTGCCAGCAAACCCCTCAAACCGGGGGGCCACGCGACTAATGAAAAACTGTTTTTT
NA,13,TRBV30,NA,TRBJ1-6,CAWSSGESSPLHF,TGTGCCTGGAGTTCCGGGGAGAGTTCACCCCTCCACTTT
NA,13,TRBV2,NA,TRBJ2-1,CASRVRGGNEQFF,TGTGCCAGCAGGGTGAGGGGGGGCAATGAGCAGTTCTTC
NA,14,TRBV5-1,NA,TRBJ2-7,CASSLEQGAWEQYF,TGCGCCAGCAGCTTGGAACAGGGCGCTTGGGAGCAGTACTTC
TRBD1,14,TRBV19,NA,TRBJ1-1,CASSLGTVNTEAFF,TGTGCCAGTAGTTTAGGGACAGTCAACACTGAAGCTTTCTTT
TRBD2,16,TRBV5-1,NA,TRBJ2-3,CASSQGTSGVTDTQYF,TGCGCCAGCAGCCAGGGGACTAGCGGGGTGACAGATACGCAGTATTTT
NA,14,TRBV6-2/TRBV6-3,NA,TRBJ2-5,CASSPFRPGETQYF,TGTGCCAGCAGTCCCTTTCGACCAGGGGAGACCCAGTACTTC
TRBD1,15,TRBV18,NA,TRBJ1-4,CASSPGTGIGEKLFF,TGTGCCAGCTCACCCGGGACAGGGATAGGCGAAAAACTGTTTTTT
NA,13,TRBV19,NA,TRBJ2-4,CASGGTAKNIQYF,TGTGCCAGTGGGGGCACCGCCAAAAACATTCAGTACTTC
TRBD1,13,TRBV3-1/TRBV3-2,NA,TRBJ2-7,CASSLTGYYEQYF,TGTGCCAGCAGCCTGACAGGGTACTACGAGCAGTACTTC
TRBD2,15,TRBV5-4,NA,TRBJ2-5,CASSLRAGGLETQYF,TGTGCCAGCAGCTTGCGAGCGGGGGGTCTAGAGACCCAGTACTTC
NA,14,TRBV5-1,NA,TRBJ2-6,CASSFGTGANVLTF,TGCGCCAGCAGCTTCGGGACTGGGGCCAACGTCCTGACTTTC
TRBD2,18,TRBV6-6,NA,TRBJ2-3,CASSLGLAGGPSTDTQYF,TGTGCCAGCAGTCTCGGACTAGCGGGGGGGCCTAGCACAGATACGCAGTATTTT
NA,15,TRBV9,NA,TRBJ1-2,CASSVVGESNYGYTF,TGTGCCAGCAGCGTAGTCGGGGAATCTAACTATGGCTACACCTTC
NA,15,TRBV9,NA,TRBJ1-2,CASSPSGGGNYGYTF,TGTGCCAGCAGCCCATCCGGCGGGGGGAACTATGGCTACACCTTC
NA,15,TRBV21-1,NA,TRBJ2-7,CASSRFKTSVNEQYF,TGTGCCAGCAGCAGATTCAAGACTAGCGTGAACGAGCAGTACTTC
TRBD1,15,TRBV11-2,NA,TRBJ2-7,CASSPGQVGSYEQYF,TGTGCCAGCAGCCCCGGACAGGTGGGCTCCTACGAGCAGTACTTC
NA,11,TRBV6-5,NA,TRBJ1-2,CASSPGARITF,TGTGCCAGCAGTCCGGGAGCTCGGATCACCTTC
TRBD1,13,TRBV7-2,NA,TRBJ1-5,CASSMGQGEPQHF,TGTGCCAGCAGCATGGGACAGGGGGAGCCCCAGCATTTT
NA,14,TRBV30,once,TRBJ1-4,CAWSRAGNKEKLFF,TGTGCCTGGAGTCGGGCAGGGAATAAGGAAAAACTGTTTTTT
NA,14,TRBV7-6,NA,TRBJ2-3,CASTYRVGTDTQYF,TGTGCCAGCACATACAGGGTTGGGACAGATACGCAGTATTTT
NA,15,TRBV2,few,TRBJ1-2,CASTLYKTVNYGYTF,TGTGCCAGCACCCTTTACAAAACAGTCAACTATGGCTACACCTTC
NA,15,TRBV4-1,NA,TRBJ1-5,CASSQDPNGNQPQHF,TGCGCCAGCAGCCAAGATCCAAATGGCAATCAGCCCCAGCATTTT
NA,12,TRBV3-1/TRBV3-2,NA,TRBJ1-2,CASSQGTGGYTF,TGTGCCAGCAGCCAAGGGACTGGTGGCTACACCTTC
TRBD2,16,TRBV6-1,NA,TRBJ2-3,CASSESAGATTDTQYF,TGTGCCAGCAGTGAATCAGCGGGGGCCACAACAGATACGCAGTATTTT
NA,13,TRBV19,once,TRBJ1-5,CASSNTGDQPQHF,TGTGCCAGTAGCAACACGGGGGATCAGCCCCAGCATTTT
TRBD1,16,TRBV18,few,TRBJ2-4,CASSPETGGGKNIQYF,TGTGCCAGCTCACCGGAGACAGGGGGCGGCAAAAACATTCAGTACTTC
TRBD1,15,TRBV6-2/TRBV6-3,NA,TRBJ2-3,CASGRGGPSTDTQYF,TGTGCCAGCGGCCGAGGGGGCCCTAGCACAGATACGCAGTATTTT
TRBD1,18,TRBV7-2,NA,TRBJ2-7,CASSLAPGTGVSSYEQYF,TGTGCCAGCAGCTTAGCCCCTGGGACAGGGGTTAGCTCCTACGAGCAGTACTTC
TRBD1,15,TRBV10-3,NA,TRBJ2-7,CAISVGTGPGDEQYF,TGTGCCATCAGTGTGGGGACAGGGCCCGGCGACGAGCAGTACTTC